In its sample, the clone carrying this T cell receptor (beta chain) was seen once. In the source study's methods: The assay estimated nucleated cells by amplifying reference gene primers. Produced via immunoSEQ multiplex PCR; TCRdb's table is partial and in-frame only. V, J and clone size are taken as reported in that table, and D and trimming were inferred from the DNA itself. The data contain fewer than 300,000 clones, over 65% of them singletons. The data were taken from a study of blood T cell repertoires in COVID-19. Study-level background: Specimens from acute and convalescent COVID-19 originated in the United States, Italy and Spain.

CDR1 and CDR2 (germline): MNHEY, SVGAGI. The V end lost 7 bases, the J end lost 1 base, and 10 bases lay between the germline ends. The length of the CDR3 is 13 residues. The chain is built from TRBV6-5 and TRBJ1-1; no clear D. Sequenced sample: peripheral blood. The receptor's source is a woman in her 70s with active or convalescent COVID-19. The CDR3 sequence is CASTEGQNTEAFF. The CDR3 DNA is TGTGCCAGCACCGAGGGCCAGAACACTGAAGCTTTCTTT.